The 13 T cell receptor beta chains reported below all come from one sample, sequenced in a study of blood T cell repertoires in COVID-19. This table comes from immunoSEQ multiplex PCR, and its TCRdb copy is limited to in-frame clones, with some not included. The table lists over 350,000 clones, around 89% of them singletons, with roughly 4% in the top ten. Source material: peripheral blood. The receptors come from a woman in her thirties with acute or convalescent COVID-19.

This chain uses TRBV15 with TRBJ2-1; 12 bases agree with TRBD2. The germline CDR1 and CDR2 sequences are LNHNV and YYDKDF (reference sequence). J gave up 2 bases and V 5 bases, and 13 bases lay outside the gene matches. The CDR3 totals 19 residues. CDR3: CATSRKLAGGPPTYNEQFF. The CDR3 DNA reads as TGTGCCACCAGCCGAAAACTAGCGGGGGGCCCACCAACCTACAATGAGCAGTTCTTC.

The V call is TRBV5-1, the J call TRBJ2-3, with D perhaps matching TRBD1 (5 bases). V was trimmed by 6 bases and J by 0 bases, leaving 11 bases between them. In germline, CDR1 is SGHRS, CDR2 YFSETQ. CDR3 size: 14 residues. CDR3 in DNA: TGCGCCAGCACAAGGGGCCAAAGCACAGATACGCAGTATTTT. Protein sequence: CASTRGQSTDTQYF. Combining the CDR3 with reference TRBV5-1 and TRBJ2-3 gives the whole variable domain KAGVTQTPRYLIKTRGQQVTLSCSPISGHRSVSWYQQTPGQGLQFLFEYFSETQRNKGNFPGRFSGRQFSNSRSEMNVSTLELGDSALYLCASTRGQSTDTQYFGPGTRLTVL.

The DNA of the CDR3 is TGTGCCAGCAGCCAAGAATACGGAGTCGAAAAACTGTTTTTT. It yields the protein CASSQEYGVEKLFF. V gene TRBV3-1 (or the pseudogene TRBV3-2) combines with J gene TRBJ1-4; the D is unclear. V was clipped by 0 bases and J by 8 bases, with 10 bases between them. In germline, CDR1 is LGHDT, CDR2 YNNKEL (reference sequence). CDR3 length: 14 amino acids.

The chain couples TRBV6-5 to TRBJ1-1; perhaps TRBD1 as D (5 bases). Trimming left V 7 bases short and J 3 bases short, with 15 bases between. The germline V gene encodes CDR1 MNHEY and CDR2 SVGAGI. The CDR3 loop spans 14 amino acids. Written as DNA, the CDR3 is TGTGCCAGCATTATGTTAGGGGCGCACACTGAAGCTTTCTTT. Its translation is CASIMLGAHTEAFF.

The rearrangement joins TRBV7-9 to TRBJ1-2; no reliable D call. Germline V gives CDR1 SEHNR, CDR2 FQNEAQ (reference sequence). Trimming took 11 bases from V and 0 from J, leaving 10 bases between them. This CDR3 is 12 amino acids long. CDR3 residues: CAATSSNYGYTF. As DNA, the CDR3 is TGTGCCGCTACCTCCTCTAACTATGGCTACACCTTC.

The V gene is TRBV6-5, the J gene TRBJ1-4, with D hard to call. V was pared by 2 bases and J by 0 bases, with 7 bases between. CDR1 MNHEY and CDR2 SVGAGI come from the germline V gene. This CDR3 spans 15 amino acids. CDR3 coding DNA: TGTGCCAGCAGTTACGGGCGGGCAACTAATGAAAAACTGTTTTTT. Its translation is CASSYGRATNEKLFF.

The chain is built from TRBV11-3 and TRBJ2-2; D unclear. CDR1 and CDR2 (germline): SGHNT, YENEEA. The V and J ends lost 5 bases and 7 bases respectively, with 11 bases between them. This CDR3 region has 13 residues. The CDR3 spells CASSPLLNGELFF. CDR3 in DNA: TGTGCCAGCAGCCCTCTATTGAACGGGGAGCTGTTTTTT.

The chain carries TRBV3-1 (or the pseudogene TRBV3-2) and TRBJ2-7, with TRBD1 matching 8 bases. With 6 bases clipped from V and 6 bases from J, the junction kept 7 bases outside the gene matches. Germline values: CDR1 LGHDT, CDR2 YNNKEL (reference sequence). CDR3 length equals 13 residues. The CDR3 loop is CASRTTGEGEQYF. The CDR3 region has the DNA TGTGCCAGCAGGACGACAGGGGAAGGCGAGCAGTACTTC.

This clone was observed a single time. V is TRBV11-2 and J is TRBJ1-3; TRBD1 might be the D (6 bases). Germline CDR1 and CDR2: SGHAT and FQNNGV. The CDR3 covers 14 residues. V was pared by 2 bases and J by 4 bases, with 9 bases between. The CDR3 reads CASSLTGFGNTIYF. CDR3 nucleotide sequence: TGTGCCAGCAGCTTAACAGGGTTCGGAAACACCATATATTTT.

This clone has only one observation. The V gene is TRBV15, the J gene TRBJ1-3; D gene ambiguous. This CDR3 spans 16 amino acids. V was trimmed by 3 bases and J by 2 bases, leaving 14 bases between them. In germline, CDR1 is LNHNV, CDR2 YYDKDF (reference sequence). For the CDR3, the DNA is TGTGCCACCAGCAGGTTCACTAGGGAGACTGGAAACACCATATATTTT. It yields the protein CATSRFTRETGNTIYF. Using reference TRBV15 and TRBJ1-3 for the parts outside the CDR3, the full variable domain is DAMVIQNPRYQVTQFGKPVTLSCSQTLNHNVMYWYQQKSSQAPKLLFHYYDKDFNNEADTPDNFQSRRPNTSFCFLDIRSPGLGDTAMYLCATSRFTRETGNTIYFGEGSWLTVV.

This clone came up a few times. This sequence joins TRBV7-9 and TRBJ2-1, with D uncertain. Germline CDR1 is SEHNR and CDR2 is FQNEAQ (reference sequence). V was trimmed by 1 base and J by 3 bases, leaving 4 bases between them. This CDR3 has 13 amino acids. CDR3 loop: CASSLDSYNEQFF. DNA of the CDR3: TGTGCCAGCAGCTTAGACAGCTACAATGAGCAGTTCTTC.

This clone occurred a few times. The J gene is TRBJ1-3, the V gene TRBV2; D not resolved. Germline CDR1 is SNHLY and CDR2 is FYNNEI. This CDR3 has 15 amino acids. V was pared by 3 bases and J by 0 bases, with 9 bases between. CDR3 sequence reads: CASSDLALSGNTIYF. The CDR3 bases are TGTGCCAGCAGTGATCTAGCCCTCTCTGGAAACACCATATATTTT.

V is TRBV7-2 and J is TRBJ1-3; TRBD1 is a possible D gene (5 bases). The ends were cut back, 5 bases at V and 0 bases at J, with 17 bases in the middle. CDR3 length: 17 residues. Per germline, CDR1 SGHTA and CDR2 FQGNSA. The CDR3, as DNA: TGTGCCAGCAGCGATAAGGCAGGGAAGAGCTCTGGAAACACCATATATTTT. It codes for CASSDKAGKSSGNTIYF. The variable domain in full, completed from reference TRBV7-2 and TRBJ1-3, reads GAGVSQSPSNKVTEKGKDVELRCDPISGHTALYWYRQSLGQGLEFLIYFQGNSAPDKSGLPSDRFSAERTGGSVSTLTIQRTQQEDSAVYLCASSDKAGKSSGNTIYFGEGSWLTVV.